The 32 T cell receptor beta chains listed next were all sequenced from one sample in a study of blood T cell repertoires in COVID-19. The assay was immunoSEQ multiplex PCR, and TCRdb's table has in-frame clones only and misses some. The sample holds about 160,000 clones; around 85% are singletons and the top ten take 3.3%. Sequences were obtained from peripheral blood. The receptors derive from a human donor with acute or convalescent COVID-19. The donor label of this sample is uncertain.

This chain joins TRBV28 and TRBJ1-3, with a weak D call TRBD1 (5 bases). The CDR3 length is 13 residues. Germline loops: CDR1 MDHEN, CDR2 SYDVKM. Trimming pared 6 bases from V and 7 bases from J, leaving 13 bases between. The CDR3 DNA reads as TGTGCCAGCAGAGGGGCCCGTGAGAACACCATATATTTT. It encodes CASRGARENTIYF.

The V gene is TRBV7-9, the J gene TRBJ1-1; D gene ambiguous. The length of the CDR3 is 19 residues. Trimming removed 2 bases at V and 5 bases at J, with 27 bases between. CDR1 is SEHNR, CDR2 FQNEAQ, per germline (reference sequence). In nucleotides, the CDR3 is TGTGCCAGCAGCTTATATAGTCCGGGATCCCAACAACAACGGACTGAAGCTTTCTTT. It codes for CASSLYSPGSQQQRTEAFF. Full variable domain (rest looked up from reference TRBV7-9 and TRBJ1-1): DTGVSQNPRHKITKRGQNVTFRCDPISEHNRLYWYRQTLGQGPEFLTYFQNEAQLEKSRLLSDRFSAERPKGSFSTLEIQRTEQGDSAMYLCASSLYSPGSQQQRTEAFFGQGTRLTVV.

The chain links TRBV28 to TRBJ1-1; D is ambiguous. Deletions cut 3 bases from V and 7 bases from J, with 15 bases between. The CDR3 is made up of 14 amino acids. In germline, CDR1 is MDHEN, CDR2 SYDVKM. The CDR3 loop reads CASSFSDWTIEAFF. In nucleotides, the CDR3 is TGTGCCAGCAGTTTTTCGGACTGGACCATTGAAGCTTTCTTT.

This chain links TRBV6-2 or TRBV6-3 with TRBJ1-5; 7 bases match TRBD1. V lost 2 bases and J lost 5; bases outside the gene matches: 0. Germline values: CDR1 MNHEY, CDR2 SVGEGT. The CDR3 is made up of 13 amino acids. CDR3 in amino acids: CASSYQGDQPQHF. In DNA form, the CDR3 reads TGTGCCAGCAGTTACCAGGGGGATCAGCCCCAGCATTTT.

The chain recombines TRBV7-2 with TRBJ2-2, with 7 bases identical to TRBD1. After removal of 5 bases from V and 6 bases from J, the junction contained 9 bases not matched to a gene. CDR1 SGHTA and CDR2 FQGNSA come from the germline V gene. The length of the CDR3 is 15 residues. CDR3: CASSSATGSAGELFF. The CDR3 nucleotides read TGTGCCAGCAGCAGTGCGACAGGGTCCGCCGGGGAGCTGTTTTTT.

CDR3 sequence reads: CASSSRTGSSGNTIYF. The CDR3 region has the DNA TGTGCCAGCAGCTCCCGGACAGGTAGCTCTGGAAACACCATATATTTT. This rearrangement joins TRBV7-2 to TRBJ1-3; 7 nucleotides match TRBD1. CDR1 and CDR2 (germline): SGHTA, FQGNSA. The CDR3 loop spans 16 amino acids. V lost 4 bases, J lost 0 bases, and 6 bases stayed unmatched.

The chain combines TRBV19 with TRBJ1-2; 8 positions agree with TRBD1. Trimming cost V 5 bases and J 7 bases; bases outside gene matches: 6. The CDR3 extends over 13 amino acids. The V gene's germline CDR1 is LNHDA and CDR2 SQIVND (reference sequence). CDR3 in amino acids: CASSWQGAGGYTF. CDR3 coding DNA: TGTGCCAGTAGTTGGCAGGGGGCCGGTGGCTACACCTTC.

The J gene is TRBJ2-7, the V gene TRBV5-4; D gene ambiguous. The CDR3 length is 13 residues. Germline loops: CDR1 SGHNT, CDR2 YYREEE (reference sequence). Deletions cut 0 bases from V and 0 bases from J, with 4 bases between. The CDR3 bases are TGTGCCAGCAGCTTGGACTACTCCTACGAGCAGTACTTC. It is translated as CASSLDYSYEQYF.

The chain joins TRBV28 to TRBJ1-2, with D possibly matching TRBD1 (6 bases). Per the germline V gene, CDR1 is MDHEN and CDR2 is SYDVKM. This CDR3 is built from 15 residues. The V end lost 5 bases, the J end lost 7 bases, and 20 bases lay between the germline ends. The CDR3 DNA sequence: TGTGCCAGCAGTATAACAGGGTCCGGTGGGACTGGCTACACCTTC. This gives the protein CASSITGSGGTGYTF.

This sequence joins TRBV10-3 and TRBJ2-4, with D possibly TRBD2 on 6 matching bases. The germline CDR1 and CDR2 sequences are ENHRY and SYGVKD. Trimming shortened V by 0 bases and J by 9 bases, and 12 bases separated the two germline ends. The CDR3 has 14 amino acids. The CDR3 nucleotides read TGTGCCATCAGTGAGTCGACTCAGGGAGGCATTCAGTACTTC. Translating it yields CAISESTQGGIQYF.

This clone has only one observation. In the same sample, other DNA sequences code for this CDR3. The chain has TRBV18 and TRBJ1-5; no clear D. This CDR3 is 13 amino acids long. Trimming shortened V by 2 bases and J by 4 bases, and 6 bases separated the two germline ends. CDR1 KGHSH and CDR2 LQKENI come from the germline V gene. CDR3 region: CASSPGQNQPQHF. The CDR3 DNA reads TGTGCCAGCTCACCAGGTCAGAATCAGCCCCAGCATTTT.

The chain employs TRBV19 and TRBJ2-7; a possible D gene is TRBD2 (6 bases). The CDR3 has 14 amino acids. V lost 4 bases and J 6 bases, leaving 16 bases between the germline ends. In germline, CDR1 is LNHDA, CDR2 SQIVND (reference sequence). This CDR3 is CASSTHDGGAEQYF. The CDR3, as DNA: TGTGCCAGTAGTACCCACGATGGAGGGGCCGAGCAGTACTTC.

The chain joins TRBV6-2 or TRBV6-3 to TRBJ2-2; D is perhaps TRBD1 (5 bases). Trimming cost V 5 bases and J 2 bases, with 12 bases left between them. This CDR3 region has 15 residues. Per germline, CDR1 MNHEY and CDR2 SVGEGT. CDR3 amino acids: CASSPGWFNTGELFF. CDR3 bases: TGTGCCAGCAGTCCAGGGTGGTTTAACACCGGGGAGCTGTTTTTT.

The chain couples TRBV19 to TRBJ1-2, with D tentatively TRBD1 (5 bases). Trimming removed 5 bases from V and 4 bases from J, with 17 bases in between. Germline CDR1 and CDR2: LNHDA and SQIVND (reference sequence). The CDR3 runs 15 residues. This chain's CDR3 is CASSGPGEVSYGYTF. The CDR3 bases are TGTGCCAGTAGTGGCCCGGGGGAGGTGTCCTATGGCTACACCTTC. Based on the CDR3 plus reference TRBV19 and TRBJ1-2, the full variable domain is DGGITQSPKYLFRKEGQNVTLSCEQNLNHDAMYWYRQDPGQGLRLIYYSQIVNDFQKGDIAEGYSVSREKKESFPLTVTSAQKNPTAFYLCASSGPGEVSYGYTFGSGTRLTVV.

The rearrangement joins TRBV11-2 to TRBJ2-2, with 10 positions matching TRBD1. Germline V gives CDR1 SGHAT, CDR2 FQNNGV. The J segment lost 7 bases and the V segment lost 5 bases, leaving 7 bases of the junction unmatched. The CDR3 extends over 15 amino acids. CDR3: CASSPRTGGNGELFF. CDR3 DNA sequence: TGTGCCAGCAGCCCCCGGACAGGGGGGAACGGGGAGCTGTTTTTT.

The V call is TRBV27, the J call TRBJ1-6; weak D call: TRBD1 (6 bases). This CDR3 is built from 14 residues. The germline V gene encodes CDR1 MNHEY and CDR2 SMNVEV (reference sequence). Deletions cut 2 bases from V and 9 bases from J, with 11 bases between. CDR3 coding DNA: TGTGCCAGCAGTTTAAAGGGGGTGGTTTCACCCCTCCACTTT. It translates to CASSLKGVVSPLHF.

The DNA of the CDR3 is TGTGCCAGCAGTGGGCGGCGGGGGGGCACCGGGGAGCTGTTTTTT. This translates into CASSGRRGGTGELFF. The chain combines TRBV2 with TRBJ2-2, with 9 bases fitting TRBD2. Germline V gene lookup returns CDR1 SNHLY and CDR2 FYNNEI. The CDR3 runs to 15 residues. J lost 4 bases, V lost 4 bases, and 4 bases had no gene match.

The table lists this clone with a few counts. The J gene is TRBJ1-3, the V gene TRBV18; 9 bases map to TRBD1. Germline V gives CDR1 KGHSH, CDR2 LQKENI. Trimming removed 3 bases from V and 1 base from J; junction bases left unmatched: 4. CDR3 length: 16 residues. In nucleotides, the CDR3 is TGTGCCAGCTCACCCCCCGGGACAGGGTCTGGAAACACCATATATTTT. This gives the protein CASSPPGTGSGNTIYF.

This rearrangement joins TRBV5-1 to TRBJ1-6, with a weak D call TRBD1 (6 bases). Germline-derived CDR1 and CDR2 are SGHRS and YFSETQ. The CDR3 runs 15 residues. Trimming removed 2 bases at V and 10 bases at J, with 16 bases between. The CDR3 sequence is CASSFEGVSNSPLHF. In DNA, the CDR3 is TGCGCCAGCAGCTTCGAGGGGGTCAGTAACTCACCCCTCCACTTT.

The CDR3 protein is CASSPGGTHLGQPQHF. CDR3 sequence (DNA): TGCGCCAGCAGCCCAGGCGGGACTCATCTCGGTCAGCCCCAGCATTTT. The J gene is TRBJ1-5, the V gene TRBV5-1, with a tentative D call TRBD1 (5 bases). The V end lost 4 bases, the J end lost 6 bases, and 20 bases lay between the germline ends. The CDR3 has 16 amino acids. Germline assignment: CDR1 SGHRS and CDR2 YFSETQ.

The V call is TRBV2, the J call TRBJ2-1; 10 nucleotides align to TRBD1. This CDR3 comprises 11 residues. Losses at the gene ends were 7 bases for V and 15 bases for J; bases not matched to a gene: 6. Germline-derived CDR1 and CDR2 are SNHLY and FYNNEI. The CDR3 region is CASNRDRGGFF. The CDR3 DNA is TGTGCCAGCAATAGGGACAGGGGAGGGTTCTTC.

This chain joins TRBV9 and TRBJ1-3; 8 bases map to TRBD1. The CDR3 loop spans 16 amino acids. CDR1 and CDR2 (germline): SGDLS, YYNGEE. The V and J ends lost 3 bases and 0 bases, in that order; junction bases with no gene match: 5. CDR3 bases: TGTGCCAGCAGCGCGACAGGGGACGGCTCTGGAAACACCATATATTTT. The encoded protein is CASSATGDGSGNTIYF.

This chain links TRBV2 with TRBJ1-2; 7 positions agree with TRBD1. Germline CDR1 reads SNHLY; CDR2 reads FYNNEI. The trim removed 6 bases at V and 1 base at J, leaving 2 bases unmatched. The CDR3 totals 13 residues. CDR3 DNA sequence: TGTGCCAGCAGCCGGGACAGTAACTATGGCTACACCTTC. As protein: CASSRDSNYGYTF.

This chain joins TRBV5-1 and TRBJ1-6; the D is unclear. The CDR3 runs 14 residues. The V gene lost 0 bases and the J gene lost 6 bases, with 7 bases spanning the gap. Germline loops: CDR1 SGHRS, CDR2 YFSETQ. CDR3 in amino acids: CASSLDGGNSPLHF. The CDR3 DNA follows: TGCGCCAGCAGCTTGGACGGTGGTAATTCACCCCTCCACTTT.

The chain couples TRBV27 to TRBJ2-1, with D possibly TRBD2 on 5 matching bases. Trimming took 3 bases from V and 9 from J, leaving 12 bases between them. Germline CDR1 MNHEY, CDR2 SMNVEV (reference sequence). CDR3 length: 13 amino acids. CDR3 amino acids: CASSFFERGEQFF. The CDR3 DNA follows: TGTGCCAGCAGTTTCTTTGAACGGGGTGAGCAGTTCTTC.

The chain couples TRBV9 to TRBJ1-6; TRBD1 matches 7 bases. J was trimmed by 5 bases and V by 0 bases; bases with no gene match: 5. The CDR3 has 16 residues. CDR1 is SGDLS and CDR2 is YYNGEE in the germline V gene. CDR3 coding DNA: TGTGCCAGCAGCGTAGCGGTCGGACAGGATAATTCACCCCTCCACTTT. Translated: CASSVAVGQDNSPLHF. Full variable domain (remainder filled in from reference TRBV9 and TRBJ1-6): DSGVTQTPKHLITATGQRVTLRCSPRSGDLSVYWYQQSLDQGLQFLIQYYNGEERAKGNILERFSAQQFPDLHSELNLSSLELGDSALYFCASSVAVGQDNSPLHFGNGTRLTVT.

The chain employs TRBV6-2 or TRBV6-3 and TRBJ1-2; D perhaps matches TRBD1 (6 bases). This CDR3 is 14 amino acids long. V was trimmed by 2 bases and J by 7 bases, leaving 14 bases between them. Per germline, CDR1 MNHEY and CDR2 SVGEGT. CDR3 sequence (DNA): TGTGCCAGCAGTTACAGCAGGGGTCGGAGTGGCTACACCTTC. This gives the protein CASSYSRGRSGYTF.

With regard to this clone: This specimen includes other DNA sequences encoding the same CDR3. The V call is TRBV28, the J call TRBJ1-2, with TRBD1 identical over 12 bases. CDR1 MDHEN and CDR2 SYDVKM come from the germline V gene. V was clipped by 4 bases and J by 8 bases; unmatched bases: 5. The CDR3 sequence is 14 residues long. The CDR3 DNA sequence: TGTGCCAGCAGTTCGGGACAGGGGGCGGGCGGCTACACCTTC. As protein: CASSSGQGAGGYTF.

The chain couples TRBV11-2 to TRBJ2-1; D not resolved. V shed 5 bases and J shed 7 bases, with 9 bases lying between them. The germline V gene has CDR1 SGHAT and CDR2 FQNNGV. CDR3 length equals 12 residues. The CDR3, as DNA: TGTGCCAGCAGCCCCTTATTGAATGAGCAGTTCTTC. As protein: CASSPLLNEQFF.

This chain connects TRBV18 to TRBJ1-2; 7 nucleotides match TRBD1. V shed 6 bases and J 0 bases; nucleotides not matched to a gene: 13. CDR1 KGHSH and CDR2 LQKENI come from the germline V gene. The CDR3 is made up of 17 amino acids. The CDR3 DNA follows: TGTGCCAGCTCCCAAATTGAGGGGGACAGTTCTAACTATGGCTACACCTTC. This encodes CASSQIEGDSSNYGYTF. The complete variable domain, with remaining parts taken from reference TRBV18 and TRBJ1-2, reads NAGVMQNPRHLVRRRGQEARLRCSPMKGHSHVYWYRQLPEEGLKFMVYLQKENIIDESGMPKERFSAEFPKEGPSILRIQQVVRGDSAAYFCASSQIEGDSSNYGYTFGSGTRLTVV.

The rearrangement joins TRBV7-2 to TRBJ1-6, with a tentative D call TRBD1 (5 bases). V lost 1 base and J 9 bases, leaving 16 bases between the germline ends. The CDR3 has 16 amino acids. Germline CDR1 is SGHTA and CDR2 is FQGNSA. The CDR3 sequence: CASSLGLGRGGSPLHF. The CDR3 DNA is TGTGCCAGCAGCTTAGGTCTGGGAAGGGGCGGTTCACCCCTCCACTTT.

The J gene is TRBJ2-7, the V gene TRBV7-6, with TRBD1 matching over 9 bases. With V trimmed by 6 bases and J by 0 bases, 9 bases remained unmatched. Germline assignment: CDR1 SGHVS and CDR2 FNYEAQ. The CDR3 is 16 residues long. CDR3 in amino acids: CASSPGTGTASYEQYF. DNA for the CDR3: TGTGCCAGCAGTCCCGGGACAGGGACGGCCTCCTACGAGCAGTACTTC. Together with reference TRBV7-6 and TRBJ2-7, the CDR3 gives the full variable domain: GAGVSQSPRYKVTKRGQDVALRCDPISGHVSLYWYRQALGQGPEFLTYFNYEAQQDKSGLPNDRFSAERPEGSISTLTIQRTEQRDSAMYRCASSPGTGTASYEQYFGPGTRLTVT.